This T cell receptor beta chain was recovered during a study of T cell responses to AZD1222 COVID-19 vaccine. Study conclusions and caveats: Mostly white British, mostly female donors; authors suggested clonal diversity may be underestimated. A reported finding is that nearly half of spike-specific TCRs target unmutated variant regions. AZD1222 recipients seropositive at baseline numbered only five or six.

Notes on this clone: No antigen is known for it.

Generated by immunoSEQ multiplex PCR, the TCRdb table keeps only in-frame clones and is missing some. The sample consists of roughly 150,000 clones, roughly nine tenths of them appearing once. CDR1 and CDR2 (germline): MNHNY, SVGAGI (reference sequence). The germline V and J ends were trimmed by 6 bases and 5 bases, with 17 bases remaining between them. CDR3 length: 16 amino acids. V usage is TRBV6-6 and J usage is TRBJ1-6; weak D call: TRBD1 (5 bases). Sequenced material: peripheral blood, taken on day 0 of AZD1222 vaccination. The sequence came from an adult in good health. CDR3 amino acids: CASSQTTAGNNSPLHF. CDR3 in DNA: TGTGCCAGCAGCCAAACAACCGCAGGGAATAATTCACCCCTCCACTTT.